The TCR beta chain described here comes from a study of PD-1 blockade in classical Hodgkin lymphoma (dated by TCRdb to 2020 to 2021). As for the study more broadly: Nivolumab dosing was 3 mg/kg intravenously every 2 weeks, continuing until either disease progression or unacceptable toxicity. A peripheral blood immune signature of response to PD-1 blockade in classical Hodgkin lymphoma was defined using TCR beta sequencing and CyTOF. The research as a whole found: Baseline TCR diversity was reported to be lower in newly diagnosed patients than in healthy donors, and even lower in relapsed/refractory patients. Among trial patients, those achieving complete response had baseline diversity similar to that of newly diagnosed patients, while diversity was significantly lower in partial responders and progressors. By C4D1, a significant rise was seen in CD4+ TCR diversity but not in CD8+ TCR diversity (p=0.0027 vs p=0.16), and the rise was most apparent among complete responders (p=0.02). The study was restricted to a single clinical trial cohort, and the causes of repertoire differences, possibly disease activity or prior therapy, were left undefined. Patients starting nivolumab less than 1 year after ASCT had lower diversity and were excluded from later analyses to avoid confounding by immune reconstitution.

Concerning this clone: This clone's antigen is unknown. No clone much larger than this one lies a single base away; base qualities are absent.

The Qiagen DNeasy kit was used to extract genomic DNA from unsorted PBMCs and from the negatively selected CD4+ and CD8+ fractions. Using primers that anneal to V and J segments, immunoSEQ multiplex PCR amplified the TCR beta CDR3 regions. A synthetic immune receptor repertoire was used to minimize amplification bias, and remaining bias was computationally removed after sequencing. As for the authors' bioinformatics: Custom Python scripts were used to quantify repertoire diversity as the Shannon entropy index. Unsorted, CD4+ and CD8+ repertoires were analyzed separately, except for combined analyses in which CD4+ and CD8+ sequences were merged in silico. Clonal expansion was defined as a frequency increase of at least 2-fold after treatment compared with C1D1, and clones undetected at baseline were assigned a pseudocount of 0.5. Singleton clones were defined as clones with 0 or 1 copy at C1D1, and non-singleton clones were defined as clones with 2 or more copies. Clones expanded in unsorted samples were labelled as CD4+, CD8+ or unknown by matching protein sequences in sorted samples from the same patient. Wilcoxon tests were applied to paired samples to test diversity changes from C1D1 to C4D1. In its TCRdb copy, this immuneACCESS table keeps in-frame sequences only and misses some clones. Where compared with another copy, unresolved V genes explain less than half of these, and the others have no known cause. The V and J calls and the clone size are those of that table, but D and trimming were determined from the DNA. The sample table shows tens of thousands of clones, and around 78% are seen once. Just under 9.5% of the sample comes from the top ten.

The time point label, read with the paper, signifies: cycle 4 day 1 (C4D1), after around six weeks of nivolumab. Relapse after autologous stem cell transplantation had occurred in all trial patients, and cohorts A, B and C were distinguished by prior brentuximab vedotin exposure. A total of fewer than 70 patients with relapsed/refractory classical Hodgkin lymphoma made up the trial cohort, and each patient's best overall response was complete response, partial response or progressive disease. Trial patients were treated with single-agent nivolumab in the multi-cohort phase II CheckMate 205 trial. An independent review committee assessed best overall response by applying the 2007 International Working Group response criteria. Trial PBMCs were collected immediately before nivolumab initiation (C1D1) and during therapy at cycle 2 day 1 and cycle 4 day 1. Peripheral blood was collected in 8 mL Vacutainer Cell Preparation Tubes, from which PBMCs were isolated by centrifugation and then cryopreserved.

The CDR3 measures 18 amino acids from cysteine to phenylalanine. The read is trimmed to its CDR3 DNA, 54 bases read in frame from base 1. From a lookup of the germline V gene, CDR1 and CDR2 are MNHNS and SASEGT. Trimming at the junction amounts to 2 bases on V and 0 bases on J, and the germline ends lie 14 bases apart. Specimen: peripheral blood mononuclear cells (PBMCs), collected before the fourth cycle of nivolumab. The chain couples TRBV6-1 to TRBJ1-6; the D gene is perhaps TRBD1, from 6 matching bases. The TCR sequence derives from a human donor with classical Hodgkin lymphoma. The bases are TGTGCCAGCAGTGAATGGGCAACAGGGAGCTCCTATAATTCACCCCTCCACTTT. This gives the protein CASSEWATGSSYNSPLHF.